This record looks at one TCR beta chain sequence and its context. This sample is drawn from a study of control samples from healthy donors and cancer patients. With 3 bases removed from V and 0 bases from J, the gap between germline ends came to 19 bases. The germline gives CDR1 GTSNPN, CDR2 SVGIG (reference sequence). The CDR3 length is 17 residues. Sequenced by immunoSEQ multiplex PCR; TCRdb stores in-frame clones only, minus some. Among tens of thousands of clones, around 84% were seen once, and the ten largest hold about 15%. The sequenced material came from blood. The source is a man in his fifties or sixties in good health. This chain uses TRBV30 with TRBJ2-3; TRBD1 might be the D (6 bases). CDR3 sequence: CAWRQGTLLISTDTQYF. The CDR3 nucleotides read TGTGCCTGGAGGCAGGGGACACTATTAATTAGCACAGATACGCAGTATTTT.